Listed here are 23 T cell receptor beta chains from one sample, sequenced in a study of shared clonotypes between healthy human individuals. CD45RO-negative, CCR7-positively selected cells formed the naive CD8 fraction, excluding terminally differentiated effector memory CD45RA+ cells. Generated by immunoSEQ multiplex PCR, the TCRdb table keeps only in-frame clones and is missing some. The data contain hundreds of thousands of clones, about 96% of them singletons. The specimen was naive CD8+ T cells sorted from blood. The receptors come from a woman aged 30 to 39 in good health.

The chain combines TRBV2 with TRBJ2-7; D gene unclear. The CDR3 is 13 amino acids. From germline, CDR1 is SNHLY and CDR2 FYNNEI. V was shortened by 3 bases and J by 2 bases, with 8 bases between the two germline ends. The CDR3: CASSDHNPYEQYF. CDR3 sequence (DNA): TGTGCCAGCAGTGACCACAATCCCTACGAGCAGTACTTC.

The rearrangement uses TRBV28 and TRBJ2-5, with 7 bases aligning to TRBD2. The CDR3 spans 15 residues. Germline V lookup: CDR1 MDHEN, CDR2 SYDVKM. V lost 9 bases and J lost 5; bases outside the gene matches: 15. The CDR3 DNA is TGTGCCAGTAACCGGGACTACAAAGGAGGGGAGACCCAGTACTTC. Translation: CASNRDYKGGETQYF.

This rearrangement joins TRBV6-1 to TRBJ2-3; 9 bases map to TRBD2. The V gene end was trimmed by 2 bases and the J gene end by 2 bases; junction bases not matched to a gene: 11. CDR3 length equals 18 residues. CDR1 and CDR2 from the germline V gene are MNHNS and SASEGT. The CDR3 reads CASSESPLAGLDTDTQYF. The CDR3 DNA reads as TGTGCCAGCAGTGAAAGCCCACTAGCGGGTCTTGACACAGATACGCAGTATTTT.

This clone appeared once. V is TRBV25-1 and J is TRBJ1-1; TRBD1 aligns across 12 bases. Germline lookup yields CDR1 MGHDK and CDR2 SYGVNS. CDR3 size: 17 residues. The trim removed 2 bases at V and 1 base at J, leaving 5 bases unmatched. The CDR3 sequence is CASSELGTGGRNTEAFF. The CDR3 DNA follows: TGTGCCAGCAGTGAACTCGGGACAGGGGGCAGGAACACTGAAGCTTTCTTT.

The CDR3 sequence: CAWSGGQGSDTQYF. The DNA of the CDR3 is TGTGCCTGGAGTGGGGGACAGGGATCCGATACGCAGTATTTT. The chain combines TRBV30 with TRBJ2-3; TRBD1 agrees at 9 bases. J was trimmed by 6 bases and V by 1 base; bases with no gene match: 5. This CDR3 has 14 amino acids. Germline-derived CDR1 and CDR2 are GTSNPN and SVGIG (reference sequence).

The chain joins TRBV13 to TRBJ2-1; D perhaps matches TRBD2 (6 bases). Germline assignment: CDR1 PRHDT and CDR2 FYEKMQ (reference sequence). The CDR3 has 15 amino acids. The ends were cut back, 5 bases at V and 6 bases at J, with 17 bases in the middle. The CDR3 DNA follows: TGTGCCAGCAGCGACACGGGAGATTGGGGCAATGAGCAGTTCTTC. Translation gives CASSDTGDWGNEQFF. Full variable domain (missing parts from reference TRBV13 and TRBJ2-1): AAGVIQSPRHLIKEKRETATLKCYPIPRHDTVYWYQQGPGQDPQFLISFYEKMQSDKGSIPDRFSAQQFSDYHSELNMSSLELGDSALYFCASSDTGDWGNEQFFGPGTRLTVL.

The CDR3 nucleotides read TGTGCCAGTACGTTGGACACCACCACCGGGGAGCTGTTTTTT. Translating gives CASTLDTTTGELFF. The chain links TRBV19 to TRBJ2-2; D perhaps matches TRBD1 (5 bases). CDR3 length: 14 residues. Trimming took off 7 bases at V and 4 bases at J, with 13 bases between the two ends. Germline values: CDR1 LNHDA, CDR2 SQIVND (reference sequence).

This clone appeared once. The CDR3 DNA is TGTGCCAGTAGTCCCAGAGGCAGCAATCAGCCCCAGCATTTT. Translated: CASSPRGSNQPQHF. The J gene is TRBJ1-5, the V gene TRBV19; D gene uncertain. Trimming stripped 5 bases from V and 1 base from J, with 9 bases between. CDR1 and CDR2 from the germline V gene are LNHDA and SQIVND (reference sequence). The CDR3 totals 14 residues.

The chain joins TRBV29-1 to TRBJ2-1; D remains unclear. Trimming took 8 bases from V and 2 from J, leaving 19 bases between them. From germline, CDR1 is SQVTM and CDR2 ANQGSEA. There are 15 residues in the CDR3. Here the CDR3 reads CSSSSETSTYNEQFF. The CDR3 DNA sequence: TGCAGCTCTTCAAGCGAGACCTCTACCTACAATGAGCAGTTCTTC.

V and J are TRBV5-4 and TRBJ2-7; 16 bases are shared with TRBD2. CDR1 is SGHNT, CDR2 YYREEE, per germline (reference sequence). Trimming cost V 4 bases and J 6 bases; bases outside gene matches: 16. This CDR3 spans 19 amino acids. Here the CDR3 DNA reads TGTGCCAGCAGCCCGAAGGGACTAGCGGGAGGGCGGGGGAAGGGCGAGCAGTACTTC. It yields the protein CASSPKGLAGGRGKGEQYF.

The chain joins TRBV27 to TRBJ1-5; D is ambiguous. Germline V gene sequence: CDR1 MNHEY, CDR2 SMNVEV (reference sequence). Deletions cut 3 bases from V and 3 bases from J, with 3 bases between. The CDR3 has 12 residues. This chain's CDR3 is CASSFANQPQHF. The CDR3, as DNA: TGTGCCAGCAGTTTTGCCAATCAGCCCCAGCATTTT.

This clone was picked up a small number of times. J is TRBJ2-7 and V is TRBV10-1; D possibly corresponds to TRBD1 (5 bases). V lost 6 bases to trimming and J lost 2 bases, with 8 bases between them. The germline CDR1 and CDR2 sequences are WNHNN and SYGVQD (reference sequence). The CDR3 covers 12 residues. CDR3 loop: CASSPGTYEQYF. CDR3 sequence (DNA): TGCGCCAGCAGCCCAGGGACCTACGAGCAGTACTTC.

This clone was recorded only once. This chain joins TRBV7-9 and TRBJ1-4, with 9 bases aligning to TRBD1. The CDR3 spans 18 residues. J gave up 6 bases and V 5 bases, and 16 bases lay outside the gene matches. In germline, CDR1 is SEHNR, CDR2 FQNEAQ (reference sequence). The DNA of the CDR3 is TGTGCCAGCAGCGCTCCGGGACAGGGAAGTGGCTGGGATGAAAAACTGTTTTTT. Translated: CASSAPGQGSGWDEKLFF. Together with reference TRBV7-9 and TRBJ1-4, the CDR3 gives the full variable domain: DTGVSQNPRHKITKRGQNVTFRCDPISEHNRLYWYRQTLGQGPEFLTYFQNEAQLEKSRLLSDRFSAERPKGSFSTLEIQRTEQGDSAMYLCASSAPGQGSGWDEKLFFGSGTQLSVL.

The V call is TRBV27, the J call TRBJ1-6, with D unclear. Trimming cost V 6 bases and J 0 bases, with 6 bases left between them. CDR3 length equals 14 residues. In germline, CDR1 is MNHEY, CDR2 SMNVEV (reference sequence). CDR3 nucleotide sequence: TGTGCCAGCAGCCCAACCTCCTATAATTCACCCCTCCACTTT. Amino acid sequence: CASSPTSYNSPLHF.

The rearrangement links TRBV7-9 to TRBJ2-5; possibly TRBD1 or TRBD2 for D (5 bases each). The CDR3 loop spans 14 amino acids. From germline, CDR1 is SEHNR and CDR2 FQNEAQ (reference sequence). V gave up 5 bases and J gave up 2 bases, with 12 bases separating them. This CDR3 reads CASSGRDQQETQYF. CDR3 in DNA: TGTGCCAGCAGCGGAAGGGACCAACAAGAGACCCAGTACTTC. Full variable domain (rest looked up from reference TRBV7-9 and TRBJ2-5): DTGVSQNPRHKITKRGQNVTFRCDPISEHNRLYWYRQTLGQGPEFLTYFQNEAQLEKSRLLSDRFSAERPKGSFSTLEIQRTEQGDSAMYLCASSGRDQQETQYFGPGTRLLVL.

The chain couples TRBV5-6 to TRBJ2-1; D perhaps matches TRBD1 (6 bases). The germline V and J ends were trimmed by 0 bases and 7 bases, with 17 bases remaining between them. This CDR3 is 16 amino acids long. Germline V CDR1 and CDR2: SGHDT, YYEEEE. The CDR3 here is CASSLASRGFLNEQFF. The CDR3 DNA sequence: TGTGCCAGCAGCTTGGCGTCGAGGGGGTTCTTGAATGAGCAGTTCTTC.

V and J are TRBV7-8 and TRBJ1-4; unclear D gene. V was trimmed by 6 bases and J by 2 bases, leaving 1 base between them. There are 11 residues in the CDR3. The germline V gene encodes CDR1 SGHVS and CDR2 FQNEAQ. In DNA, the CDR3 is TGTGCCAGCAGTACTAATGAAAAACTGTTTTTT. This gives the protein CASSTNEKLFF.

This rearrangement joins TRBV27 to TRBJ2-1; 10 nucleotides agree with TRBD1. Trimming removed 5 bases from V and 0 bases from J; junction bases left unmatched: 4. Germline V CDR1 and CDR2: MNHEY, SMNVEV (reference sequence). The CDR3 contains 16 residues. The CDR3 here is CASSGQGDFSYNEQFF. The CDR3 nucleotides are TGTGCCAGCAGTGGACAGGGGGACTTCTCCTACAATGAGCAGTTCTTC.

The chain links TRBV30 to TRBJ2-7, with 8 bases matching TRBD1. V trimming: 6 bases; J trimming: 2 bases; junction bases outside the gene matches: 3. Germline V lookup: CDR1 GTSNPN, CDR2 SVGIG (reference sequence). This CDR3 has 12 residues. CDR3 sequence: CACNRGAYEQYF. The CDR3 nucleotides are TGTGCCTGTAACAGGGGGGCCTACGAGCAGTACTTC.

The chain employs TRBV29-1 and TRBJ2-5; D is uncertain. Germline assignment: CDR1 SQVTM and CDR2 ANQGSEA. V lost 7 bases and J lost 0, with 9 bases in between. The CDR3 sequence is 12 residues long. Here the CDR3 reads CSALGNQETQYF. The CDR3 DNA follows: TGCAGCGCTTTAGGAAACCAAGAGACCCAGTACTTC.

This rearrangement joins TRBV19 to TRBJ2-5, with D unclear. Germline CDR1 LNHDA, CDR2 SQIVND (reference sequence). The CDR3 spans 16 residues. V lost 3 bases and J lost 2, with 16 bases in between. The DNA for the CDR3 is TGTGCCAGTAGTATTTTGGGTGAGGCCATACAAGAGACCCAGTACTTC. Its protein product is CASSILGEAIQETQYF. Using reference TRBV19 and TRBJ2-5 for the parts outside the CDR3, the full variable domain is DGGITQSPKYLFRKEGQNVTLSCEQNLNHDAMYWYRQDPGQGLRLIYYSQIVNDFQKGDIAEGYSVSREKKESFPLTVTSAQKNPTAFYLCASSILGEAIQETQYFGPGTRLLVL.

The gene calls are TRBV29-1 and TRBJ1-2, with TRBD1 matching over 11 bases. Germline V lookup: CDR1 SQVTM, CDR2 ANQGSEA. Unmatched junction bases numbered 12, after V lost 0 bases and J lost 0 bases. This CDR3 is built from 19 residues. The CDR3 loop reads CSVEDFFRDRGGSNYGYTF. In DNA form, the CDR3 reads TGCAGCGTTGAAGACTTCTTCCGGGACAGGGGGGGTTCTAACTATGGCTACACCTTC.

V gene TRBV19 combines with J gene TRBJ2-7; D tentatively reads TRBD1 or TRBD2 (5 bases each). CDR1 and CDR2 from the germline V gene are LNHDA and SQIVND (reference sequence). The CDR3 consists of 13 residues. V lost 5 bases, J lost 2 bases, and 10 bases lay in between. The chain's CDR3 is CASSSWDPYEQYF. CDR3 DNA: TGTGCCAGTAGTTCGTGGGACCCCTACGAGCAGTACTTC. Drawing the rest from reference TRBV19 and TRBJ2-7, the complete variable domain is DGGITQSPKYLFRKEGQNVTLSCEQNLNHDAMYWYRQDPGQGLRLIYYSQIVNDFQKGDIAEGYSVSREKKESFPLTVTSAQKNPTAFYLCASSSWDPYEQYFGPGTRLTVT.